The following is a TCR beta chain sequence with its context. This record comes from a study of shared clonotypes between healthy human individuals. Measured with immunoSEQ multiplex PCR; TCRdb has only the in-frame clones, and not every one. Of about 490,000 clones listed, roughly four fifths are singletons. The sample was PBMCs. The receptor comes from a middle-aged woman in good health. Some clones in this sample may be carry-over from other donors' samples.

CDR3 protein: CASSLEGLAGPGDTQYF. CDR3 sequence (DNA): TGTGCCAGCAGCTTGGAGGGACTAGCGGGCCCCGGGGATACGCAGTATTTT. V gene TRBV5-6 combines with J gene TRBJ2-3; TRBD2 agrees at 12 bases. After removal of 0 bases from V and 6 bases from J, the junction contained 8 bases not matched to a gene. The CDR3 extends over 17 amino acids. Germline CDR1 and CDR2: SGHDT and YYEEEE.